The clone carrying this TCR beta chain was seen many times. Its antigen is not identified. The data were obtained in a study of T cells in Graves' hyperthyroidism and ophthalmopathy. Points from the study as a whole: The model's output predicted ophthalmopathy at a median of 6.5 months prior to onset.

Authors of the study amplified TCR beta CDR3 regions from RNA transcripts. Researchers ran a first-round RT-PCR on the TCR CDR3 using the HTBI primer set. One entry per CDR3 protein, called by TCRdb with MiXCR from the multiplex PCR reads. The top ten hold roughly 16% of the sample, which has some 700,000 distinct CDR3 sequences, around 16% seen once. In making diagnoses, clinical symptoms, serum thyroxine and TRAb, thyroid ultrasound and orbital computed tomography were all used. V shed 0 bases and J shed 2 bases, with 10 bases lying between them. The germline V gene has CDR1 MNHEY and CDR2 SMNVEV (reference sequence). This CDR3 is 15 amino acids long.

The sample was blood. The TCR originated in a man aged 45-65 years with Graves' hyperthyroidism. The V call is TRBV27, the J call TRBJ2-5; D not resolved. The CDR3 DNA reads TGTGCCAGCAGTTTATCAGCCGGGCAGCAAGAGACCCAGTACTTC. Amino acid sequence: CASSLSAGQQETQYF.